This T cell receptor (beta chain) was profiled in a study of blood T cell repertoires in COVID-19. Losses at the gene ends were 1 base for V and 5 bases for J; bases not matched to a gene: 11. The germline V gene encodes CDR1 LGHNA and CDR2 YNFKEQ. CDR3 length equals 19 residues. Measured with immunoSEQ multiplex PCR; TCRdb has only the in-frame clones, and not every one. The repertoire holds about 520,000 clones, with approximately 85% as singletons. The chain carries TRBV4-2 and TRBJ2-2; TRBD2 matches at 12 bases. This sequence was found in a human donor in a cohort sampled during active COVID-19. Sequenced material: peripheral blood. The CDR3: CASSQVGYDTSGRTGELFF. DNA of the CDR3: TGTGCCAGCAGCCAAGTTGGTTATGATACTAGCGGGAGGACCGGGGAGCTGTTTTTT.